The 29 T cell receptor beta chains presented below share a single source sample, sequenced in a study of T cell responses to AZD1222 COVID-19 vaccine. Here immunoSEQ multiplex PCR was the method, and the copy in TCRdb shows in-frame clones only, minus some. This sample has tens of thousands of clones, with roughly 84% found just once. The source was peripheral blood, collected on day 0 of AZD1222 vaccination. These receptors were taken from an adult in good health.

The chain combines TRBV10-3 with TRBJ1-6; TRBD1 matches at 8 bases. There are 14 residues in the CDR3. V lost 3 bases and J lost 7; bases outside the gene matches: 2. Germline V lookup: CDR1 ENHRY, CDR2 SYGVKD. This CDR3 reads CAISERDRNSPLHF. CDR3 in DNA: TGTGCCATCAGTGAAAGGGACAGGAATTCACCCCTCCACTTT.

This clone appeared a few times. The rearrangement joins TRBV19 to TRBJ1-4; D call uncertain. The germline gives CDR1 LNHDA, CDR2 SQIVND (reference sequence). Trimming removed 5 bases from V and 4 bases from J, with 14 bases in between. The CDR3 is 15 residues long. CDR3 region: CASSPRSYLNEKLFF. For the CDR3, the DNA is TGTGCCAGTAGTCCCCGGTCCTACCTTAATGAAAAACTGTTTTTT.

The V call is TRBV10-3, the J call TRBJ2-7, with 9 positions matching TRBD1. The CDR3 spans 14 residues. Germline V gene sequence: CDR1 ENHRY, CDR2 SYGVKD. With V trimmed by 7 bases and J by 4 bases, 8 bases remained unmatched. The CDR3 DNA reads as TGTGCCATCAAGACGGGGACAGGGCAGTACGAGCAGTACTTC. Encoded protein: CAIKTGTGQYEQYF.

The chain employs TRBV5-1 and TRBJ2-5, with unresolved D. The length of the CDR3 is 14 residues. Germline-derived CDR1 and CDR2 are SGHRS and YFSETQ. The V end lost 2 bases, the J end lost 4 bases, and 12 bases lay between the germline ends. CDR3 sequence (DNA): TGCGCCAGCAGCTTAACGACCCCACGAGAGACCCAGTACTTC. It is translated as CASSLTTPRETQYF. The full variable domain, rest sourced from reference TRBV5-1 and TRBJ2-5, is KAGVTQTPRYLIKTRGQQVTLSCSPISGHRSVSWYQQTPGQGLQFLFEYFSETQRNKGNFPGRFSGRQFSNSRSEMNVSTLELGDSALYLCASSLTTPRETQYFGPGTRLLVL.

This clone was counted between two and nine times. V usage is TRBV6-2 or TRBV6-3 and J usage is TRBJ1-5; D might be TRBD1 (6 bases). This CDR3 comprises 16 residues. The germline gives CDR1 MNHEY, CDR2 SVGEGT. Trimming took 2 bases from V and 2 from J, leaving 13 bases between them. DNA for the CDR3: TGTGCCAGCAGTTACCCATTCCGGACAGGCAATCAGCCCCAGCATTTT. Its protein product is CASSYPFRTGNQPQHF.

The genes are TRBV10-3 and TRBJ2-3, with 8 bases lining up with TRBD2. Trimming cost V 2 bases and J 1 base; bases outside gene matches: 5. This CDR3 contains 16 residues. From germline, CDR1 is ENHRY and CDR2 SYGVKD. The CDR3 coding sequence is TGTGCCATCAGTGAGAGGAGTAGCGGGGGCACAGATACGCAGTATTTT. Protein: CAISERSSGGTDTQYF.

The V gene is TRBV28, the J gene TRBJ1-6; D perhaps matches TRBD1 (5 bases). Trimming cost V 7 bases and J 10 bases, with 17 bases left between them. CDR1 is MDHEN and CDR2 is SYDVKM in the germline V gene. The CDR3 totals 14 residues. CDR3 DNA sequence: TGTGCCAGCACCCAAGGCGGCAGGGTCTCACCCCTCCACTTT. It is translated as CASTQGGRVSPLHF.

The V and J genes are TRBV2 and TRBJ2-5, with TRBD2 as a possible D gene (5 bases). Looked up from germline, CDR1 is SNHLY and CDR2 is FYNNEI. Trimming removed 8 bases at V and 5 bases at J, with 12 bases between. The CDR3 spans 12 residues. CDR3 sequence: CASSPGEETQYF. CDR3 bases: TGTGCCAGCTCACCCGGGGAGGAGACCCAGTACTTC.

This chain uses TRBV28 with TRBJ2-7; D might be TRBD2 (6 bases). The germline gives CDR1 MDHEN, CDR2 SYDVKM. The CDR3 sequence is 13 residues long. Trimming cost V 6 bases and J 2 bases, with 11 bases left between them. CDR3 residues: CASSRDLTYEQYF. The CDR3 region has the DNA TGTGCCAGCAGCCGGGACTTGACCTACGAGCAGTACTTC.

The CDR3 bases are TGTGCCAGCAGACGACAGGGCCAGACCCAGTACTTC. It is translated as CASRRQGQTQYF. The gene calls are TRBV12-3 or TRBV12-4 and TRBJ2-5; 7 bases fit TRBD1. The V segment lost 6 bases and the J segment 6 bases; nucleotides outside the gene matches: 4. CDR3 length: 12 residues.

The genes are TRBV4-1 and TRBJ1-4; 7 bases match TRBD1. The CDR3 covers 15 residues. CDR1 MGHRA and CDR2 YSYEKL come from the germline V gene. Trimming took 5 bases from V and 8 from J; bases not matched to a gene: 11. The CDR3 DNA is TGCGCCAGCAGCTCCAGTACGGACAGGCGGGAAAAACTGTTTTTT. It yields the protein CASSSSTDRREKLFF.

The chain couples TRBV5-1 to TRBJ2-1; 7 bases agree with TRBD1. This CDR3 comprises 13 residues. Trimming removed 4 bases from V and 5 bases from J; junction bases left unmatched: 3. Germline loops: CDR1 SGHRS, CDR2 YFSETQ. The CDR3 region is CASSRTGNNEQFF. The CDR3 bases are TGCGCCAGCAGCCGGACAGGAAACAATGAGCAGTTCTTC.

This rearrangement joins TRBV5-6 to TRBJ2-2; D possibly uses TRBD1 or TRBD2 (5 bases each). V was pared by 4 bases and J by 5 bases, with 12 bases between. CDR1 SGHDT and CDR2 YYEEEE come from the germline V gene. The CDR3 contains 14 residues. The CDR3 DNA reads TGTGCCAGCAGCCCATGGGACCTAACCGGGGAGCTGTTTTTT. It specifies CASSPWDLTGELFF.

This clone was seen more than once but under ten times. V is TRBV27 and J is TRBJ2-1; 8 bases line up with TRBD2. Germline V CDR1 and CDR2: MNHEY, SMNVEV (reference sequence). V lost 2 bases to trimming and J lost 9 bases; unmatched junction nucleotides: 6. The CDR3 sequence is 14 residues long. CDR3 DNA: TGTGCCAGCAGTTTAGCGGGAGGAATACCTGAGCAGTTCTTC. Translating it yields CASSLAGGIPEQFF.

The chain recombines TRBV5-4 with TRBJ2-5; D is possibly TRBD2 (6 bases). Germline V gene sequence: CDR1 SGHNT, CDR2 YYREEE (reference sequence). There are 12 residues in the CDR3. The V gene lost 3 bases and the J gene lost 9 bases, with 12 bases spanning the gap. For the CDR3, the DNA is TGTGCCAGCAGCTCGGAGGGCGGGGCCCAGTACTTC. Its translation is CASSSEGGAQYF.

The chain is built from TRBV29-1 and TRBJ1-1; no reliable D call. Trimming left V 0 bases short and J 0 bases short, with 11 bases between. From germline, CDR1 is SQVTM and CDR2 ANQGSEA. This CDR3 is built from 15 residues. This CDR3 reads CSVEDARLMNTEAFF. CDR3 DNA: TGCAGCGTTGAAGATGCCCGCCTTATGAACACTGAAGCTTTCTTT.

The V and J genes are TRBV6-2 or TRBV6-3 and TRBJ1-5; TRBD1 is a possible D gene (6 bases). This CDR3 contains 17 residues. CDR1 MNHEY and CDR2 SVGEGT come from the germline V gene. Trimming took 5 bases from V and 6 from J, leaving 23 bases between them. CDR3 sequence reads: CASSPGGGPEGTQPQHF. CDR3 in DNA: TGTGCCAGCAGTCCCGGAGGGGGGCCCGAGGGGACTCAGCCCCAGCATTTT.

The count of this clone is one. V is TRBV21-1 and J is TRBJ2-1; TRBD1 was called by the table and not checked on the DNA. TRBV21-1 is a pseudogene. The CDR3 sequence is 21 residues long. The CDR3 bases are TGTGCCAGCAGCAAAGCAGAGAGGGACAGGGAGAAGAGTCAAGGCTACAATGAGCAGTTCTTC. Translating it yields CASSKAERDREKSQGYNEQFF.

This chain links TRBV7-6 with TRBJ2-1; D unresolved. The CDR3 sequence is 11 residues long. V was trimmed by 3 bases and J by 9 bases, leaving 6 bases between them. Germline loops: CDR1 SGHVS, CDR2 FNYEAQ. The CDR3 sequence is CASSFQGEQFF. The CDR3 bases are TGTGCCAGCAGCTTTCAAGGTGAGCAGTTCTTC.

The DNA for the CDR3 is TGTGCCAGCAGCGGGTGGACTGCGAGCTCCTACAATGAGCAGTTCTTC. Translated, it gives CASSGWTASSYNEQFF. This rearrangement joins TRBV7-2 to TRBJ2-1; D may be TRBD2 (5 bases). The ends were cut back, 5 bases at V and 0 bases at J, with 14 bases in the middle. CDR3 length: 16 amino acids. Germline CDR1 SGHTA, CDR2 FQGNSA.

Notes on this clone: The same CDR3 can be traced to other DNA sequences in this sample. This chain uses TRBV6-5 with TRBJ1-2; D ambiguous. From germline, CDR1 is MNHEY and CDR2 SVGAGI. V shed 0 bases and J shed 2 bases, with 7 bases lying between them. This CDR3 has 14 residues. The CDR3 protein is CASSYSGRNYGYTF. Here the CDR3 DNA reads TGTGCCAGCAGTTACTCGGGGAGAAACTATGGCTACACCTTC.

The chain links TRBV10-3 to TRBJ2-7; D gene unclear. V was shortened by 6 bases and J by 5 bases, with 11 bases between the two germline ends. Germline assignment: CDR1 ENHRY and CDR2 SYGVKD. This CDR3 region has 12 residues. DNA for the CDR3: TGTGCCATCAGGGCCCCCAAGAACGAGCAGTACTTC. Its protein is CAIRAPKNEQYF.

This chain joins TRBV21-1 and TRBJ2-1; TRBD1, the table's D call, lacks a check against the DNA. TRBV21-1 is recorded as a pseudogene. The CDR3 extends over 17 amino acids. This chain's CDR3 is CASSKPGQVLTYNEQFF. DNA for the CDR3: TGTGCCAGCAGCAAACCGGGACAGGTGCTTACCTACAATGAGCAGTTCTTC.

CDR3 sequence: CASSELGWTGPNEKLFF. As DNA, the CDR3 is TGTGCCAGCAGTGAATTGGGCTGGACAGGGCCAAATGAAAAACTGTTTTTT. The chain joins TRBV25-1 to TRBJ1-4; TRBD1 aligns across 8 bases. This CDR3 is 17 amino acids long. J lost 5 bases, V lost 1 base, and 9 bases had no gene match. The germline V gene has CDR1 MGHDK and CDR2 SYGVNS.

The chain has TRBV6-4 and TRBJ2-1; weak D call: TRBD1 (8 bases). This CDR3 region has 13 residues. Germline loops: CDR1 MRHNA, CDR2 SNTAGT. Trimming left V 3 bases short and J 10 bases short, with 13 bases between. In nucleotides, the CDR3 is TGTGCCAGCAGTGATAACAGGGGGGGCGAGCAGTTCTTC. This gives the protein CASSDNRGGEQFF.

The rearrangement links TRBV6-5 to TRBJ1-3; weak D call: TRBD1 (5 bases). This CDR3 spans 15 amino acids. The V gene lost 6 bases and the J gene lost 1 base, with 13 bases spanning the gap. In germline, CDR1 is MNHEY, CDR2 SVGAGI. The CDR3 loop is CASRVLGESGNTIYF. The CDR3 DNA sequence: TGTGCCAGCAGGGTCTTAGGGGAGTCTGGAAACACCATATATTTT.

The CDR3 sequence: CASSPGQPYEQYF. The DNA of the CDR3 is TGTGCCAGCTCTCCCGGACAGCCCTACGAGCAGTACTTC. The chain has TRBV18 and TRBJ2-7, with TRBD1 as a possible D gene (6 bases). CDR3 length: 13 amino acids. Germline assignment: CDR1 KGHSH and CDR2 LQKENI. Trimming removed 6 bases at V and 2 bases at J, with 11 bases between.

The V gene is TRBV7-2, the J gene TRBJ2-3; TRBD2 is a possible D gene (5 bases). The CDR3 runs to 17 residues. V was pared by 0 bases and J by 0 bases, with 13 bases between. The germline V gene has CDR1 SGHTA and CDR2 FQGNSA. The CDR3 protein is CASSLAPQRASTDTQYF. CDR3 DNA: TGTGCCAGCAGCTTAGCGCCCCAGAGGGCTAGCACAGATACGCAGTATTTT. The complete variable domain, with remaining parts taken from reference TRBV7-2 and TRBJ2-3, reads GAGVSQSPSNKVTEKGKDVELRCDPISGHTALYWYRQSLGQGLEFLIYFQGNSAPDKSGLPSDRFSAERTGGSVSTLTIQRTQQEDSAVYLCASSLAPQRASTDTQYFGPGTRLTVL.

The V gene is TRBV11-2, the J gene TRBJ1-1; D call uncertain. This CDR3 has 13 amino acids. From germline, CDR1 is SGHAT and CDR2 FQNNGV. V was trimmed by 5 bases and J by 0 bases, leaving 7 bases between them. CDR3 residues: CASSGSMNTEAFF. CDR3 sequence (DNA): TGTGCCAGCAGCGGCTCTATGAACACTGAAGCTTTCTTT.